This is a list of T cell receptor beta chains from one sample in a study of T cell responses to AZD1222 COVID-19 vaccine. This table comes from immunoSEQ multiplex PCR, and its TCRdb copy is limited to in-frame clones, with some not included. This table holds approximately 190,000 clones, under 95% found once. Sequenced here: peripheral blood, sampled on day 0 of AZD1222 vaccination. The source of these receptors is an adult in good health. Each CDR3 is given without its conserved first and last residue. Each record gives: V gene, CDR3 protein.

>TRBV28
ASRRDSAWGAPLH
>TRBV2
ASSEGAKANTEAF
>TRBV7-2
ASSLRGRDQVGGNTIY
>TRBV5-4
ASSLPGLGYT
>TRBV5-4
ASSGAGRNTDTQY
>TRBV7-9
ASSYGQVSYEQY
>TRBV2
ASSLRDSGANVLT
>TRBV2
ASSALGQGLDNEQF
>TRBV27
ASSFSSATDTQY
>TRBV5-8
ASSLVASRNYGYT
>TRBV19
ASAGPGQGSYEQY
>TRBV25-1
ASSEPAEAGELF
>TRBV7-9
ASSLGAGNYGYT
>TRBV6-2/TRBV6-3
ASSYLSPAIEQF
>TRBV11-2
ASSLWREGSGGYT
>TRBV5-1
ASRVNRFPTRPTHNYGYT
>TRBV14
ASSLRTGGVSPLH
>TRBV6-5
ASRDRGDSPLH
>TRBV18
ASSRQEVDTQY
>TRBV28
ASSWGQNTGELF
>TRBV5-8
ASGWENTEAF
>TRBV5-4
ASSTGDPYEQY
>TRBV4-3
ASSQGAGGNQPQH
>TRBV19
ASKTGEDDYGYT
>TRBV11-2
ASSLVAEIGEQY
>TRBV9
ASSVSRTSGGANEQF
>TRBV5-4
ASSLGASYGYT
>TRBV4-3
ASSNSGPPYNEQF
>TRBV4-2
ASSQVTGESNQPQH
>TRBV13
ASSLRVVTEAF
>TRBV7-8
ASSLGRALRNSPLH
>TRBV7-2
ASSLRQGWDTEAF
>TRBV6-5
ASSSVTRPEAYGYT
>TRBV7-2
ASSPVRQDTEAF
>TRBV10-1
ASSDTGTRGNNEQF
>TRBV5-1
ASSLIGTEAYGYT
>TRBV20-1
SASGQSLGEQY
>TRBV15
ATSRDGGLDQPQH
>TRBV9
ASSSAGTRLDTGELF
>TRBV24-1
ATSDSRTATSGQPQH
>TRBV7-9
ASSSPGQVDEQY
>TRBV5-1
ASSPENRGPGYT
>TRBV27
ASSFSWSSGSYEQY
>TRBV4-3
ASSQGGRVGEKLF
>TRBV6-5
ASSYSSGPQH
>TRBV7-9
ASSSGPYNSPLH
>TRBV27
ASSFSRGEIDYEQY